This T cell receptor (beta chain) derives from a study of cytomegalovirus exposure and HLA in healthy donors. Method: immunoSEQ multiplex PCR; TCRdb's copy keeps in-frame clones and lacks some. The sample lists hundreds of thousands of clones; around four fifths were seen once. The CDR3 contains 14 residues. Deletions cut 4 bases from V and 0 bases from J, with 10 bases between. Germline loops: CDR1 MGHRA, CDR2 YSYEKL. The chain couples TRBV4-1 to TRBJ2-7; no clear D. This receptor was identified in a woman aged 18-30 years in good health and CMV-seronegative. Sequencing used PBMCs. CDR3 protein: CASSPALLSYEQYF. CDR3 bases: TGCGCCAGCAGCCCGGCCCTCCTCTCCTACGAGCAGTACTTC.